A selection of T cell receptor beta chains follows, all from one sample in a study of metastatic and nonmetastatic thyroid tumors. TCRdb re-processed the PCR reads through MiXCR. The sample gives roughly 14,000 clones, roughly 25% of which show up once; over 6% is in the top ten. Source material: tumor tissue. The receptor source for this set is a female donor with papillary thyroid cancer or a benign thyroid nodule (not recorded which). Some clones in this sample may be carry-over from other donors' samples. The CDR3 runs from the conserved cysteine through the conserved F or W. Each record gives: CDR3 protein, CDR3 DNA, J gene, D gene, V gene, clone size. The D gene is left open where the match is weak. Some rows mark clone size as missing; the rest say once, few, many or name a class of expanded clone.

CDR3aa: CASSPRVAGGQPEQFF; CDR3nt: TGTGCCAGCAGCCCAAGGGTAGCGGGGGGGCAGCCTGAGCAGTTCTTC; j_gene: TRBJ2-1; d_gene: TRBD2; v_gene: TRBV11-2; abundance: few
CDR3aa: CASSPPGGSPAEQYF; CDR3nt: TGTGCCAGCAGTCCACCGGGGGGGTCCCCTGCGGAGCAGTACTTC; j_gene: TRBJ2-7; d_gene: TRBD2; v_gene: TRBV6-2/TRBV6-3; abundance: -
CDR3aa: CASRAGGSSSTGELFF; CDR3nt: TGCGCCAGCAGGGCAGGGGGCTCTAGCTCCACCGGGGAGCTGTTTTTT; j_gene: TRBJ2-2; d_gene: TRBD1; v_gene: TRBV5-1; abundance: -
CDR3aa: CASSSPDTNNQPQHF; CDR3nt: TGTGCCAGCAGTTCCCCCGACACAAATAATCAGCCCCAGCATTTT; j_gene: TRBJ1-5; d_gene: -; v_gene: TRBV28; abundance: many
CDR3aa: CATSDPHAREATEQFF; CDR3nt: TGTGCCACCAGTGACCCTCACGCCAGGGAGGCAACTGAGCAGTTCTTC; j_gene: TRBJ2-1; d_gene: -; v_gene: TRBV24-1; abundance: many
CDR3aa: CASSSNARTDTQYF; CDR3nt: TGTGCCAGCAGCTCGAACGCCCGCACAGATACGCAGTATTTT; j_gene: TRBJ2-3; d_gene: -; v_gene: TRBV28; abundance: medium-sized
CDR3aa: CSASWGAAEQYF; CDR3nt: TGCAGTGCTAGTTGGGGGGCTGCCGAGCAGTACTTC; j_gene: TRBJ2-7; d_gene: -; v_gene: TRBV20-1; abundance: -
CDR3aa: CASSQDRMGGLGDTQYF; CDR3nt: TGCGCCAGCAGCCAAGATAGGATGGGAGGGCTAGGAGATACGCAGTATTTT; j_gene: TRBJ2-3; d_gene: TRBD2; v_gene: TRBV4-1; abundance: medium-sized
CDR3aa: CASSPEGYTEAFF; CDR3nt: TGTGCCAGCTCACCAGAGGGGTACACTGAAGCTTTCTTT; j_gene: TRBJ1-1; d_gene: -; v_gene: TRBV18; abundance: many
CDR3aa: CSDRGVGDRVTDTQYF; CDR3nt: TGCAGTGATAGAGGGGTGGGGGACAGAGTCACAGATACGCAGTATTTT; j_gene: TRBJ2-3; d_gene: TRBD1; v_gene: TRBV20-1; abundance: -
CDR3aa: CASIPTLADTEAFF; CDR3nt: TGTGCCAGCATTCCGACATTAGCAGATACTGAAGCTTTCTTT; j_gene: TRBJ1-1; d_gene: -; v_gene: TRBV6-2/TRBV6-3; abundance: few
CDR3aa: CASSVTGGATTQGNEHFF; CDR3nt: TGTGCCAGCAGCGTAACAGGGGGCGCGACGACACAGGGTAATGAGCATTTCTTC; j_gene: TRBJ2-1; d_gene: TRBD1; v_gene: TRBV9; abundance: -
CDR3aa: CASSFQIWTVLGDTQYF; CDR3nt: TGTGCTAGCAGTTTCCAGATCTGGACAGTCCTTGGGGATACGCAGTATTTT; j_gene: TRBJ2-3; d_gene: -; v_gene: TRBV12-3/TRBV12-4; abundance: few
CDR3aa: CASSLGWGVGETQYF; CDR3nt: TGTGCCAGCAGTTTAGGTTGGGGCGTGGGGGAGACCCAGTACTTC; j_gene: TRBJ2-5; d_gene: -; v_gene: TRBV12-3/TRBV12-4; abundance: -
CDR3aa: CSARGRRDYEQYF; CDR3nt: TGCAGTGCTAGAGGCCGCCGGGACTACGAGCAGTACTTC; j_gene: TRBJ2-7; d_gene: -; v_gene: TRBV20-1; abundance: once
CDR3aa: CASSDRHNYGYTF; CDR3nt: TGTGCCAGCAGTGATAGGCATAACTATGGCTACACCTTC; j_gene: TRBJ1-2; d_gene: -; v_gene: TRBV25-1; abundance: many
CDR3aa: CASSQYTGTTEAFF; CDR3nt: TGTGCCAGCTCACAATATACAGGGACCACTGAAGCTTTCTTT; j_gene: TRBJ1-1; d_gene: -; v_gene: TRBV18; abundance: many
CDR3aa: CSATGGDRNTGELFF; CDR3nt: TGCAGTGCAACCGGGGGAGACCGAAACACCGGGGAGCTGTTTTTT; j_gene: TRBJ2-2; d_gene: -; v_gene: TRBV20-1; abundance: many
CDR3aa: CSASGLAGGRLIDTQYF; CDR3nt: TGCAGTGCGTCGGGACTAGCGGGAGGACGTTTGATAGATACGCAGTATTTT; j_gene: TRBJ2-3; d_gene: TRBD2; v_gene: TRBV20-1; abundance: -
CDR3aa: CAISAMTGQREQYF; CDR3nt: TGTGCCATCAGTGCGATGACAGGGCAACGCGAGCAGTACTTC; j_gene: TRBJ2-7; d_gene: TRBD1; v_gene: TRBV10-3; abundance: medium-sized
CDR3aa: CASREREAPTSTDTQYF; CDR3nt: TGTGCCAGCAGAGAGCGGGAGGCCCCCACCAGCACAGATACGCAGTATTTT; j_gene: TRBJ2-3; d_gene: TRBD2; v_gene: TRBV6-1; abundance: many
CDR3aa: CASEGQTDTQYF; CDR3nt: TGTGCCAGTGAGGGACAGACAGATACGCAGTATTTT; j_gene: TRBJ2-3; d_gene: TRBD1; v_gene: TRBV18; abundance: many
CDR3aa: CASSEYLQGGNEKLFF; CDR3nt: TGTGCCAGCAGCGAATACCTACAGGGAGGAAATGAAAAACTGTTTTTT; j_gene: TRBJ1-4; d_gene: -; v_gene: TRBV5-5; abundance: -
CDR3aa: CSADTGTPVGNEQFF; CDR3nt: TGCAGTGCTGATACCGGGACCCCAGTGGGCAATGAGCAGTTCTTC; j_gene: TRBJ2-1; d_gene: -; v_gene: TRBV20-1; abundance: many